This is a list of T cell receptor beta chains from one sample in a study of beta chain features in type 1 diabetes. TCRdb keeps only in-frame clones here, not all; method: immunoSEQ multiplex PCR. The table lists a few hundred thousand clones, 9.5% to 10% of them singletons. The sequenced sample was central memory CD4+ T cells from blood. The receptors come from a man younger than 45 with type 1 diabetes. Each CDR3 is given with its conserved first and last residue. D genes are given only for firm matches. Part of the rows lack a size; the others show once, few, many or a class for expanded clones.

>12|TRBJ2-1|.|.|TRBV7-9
CASSSLVIEQFF
TGTGCCAGCAGCTCGCTAGTTATCGAGCAGTTCTTC
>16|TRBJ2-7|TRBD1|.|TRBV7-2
CASSPQGGGQPYEQYF
TGTGCCAGCAGCCCCCAGGGTGGGGGACAGCCCTACGAGCAGTACTTC
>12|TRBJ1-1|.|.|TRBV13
CASSLAGGEAFF
TGTGCCAGCAGCTTAGCGGGGGGTGAAGCTTTCTTT
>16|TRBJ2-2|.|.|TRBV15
CATSRVRESDTGELFF
TGTGCCACCAGCAGAGTCAGGGAATCGGATACCGGGGAGCTGTTTTTT
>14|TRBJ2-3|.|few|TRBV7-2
CASSQEGSRDTQYF
TGTGCCAGCAGCCAAGAGGGCTCCCGAGATACGCAGTATTTT
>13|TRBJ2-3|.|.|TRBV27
CASSPQGADTQYF
TGTGCCAGCAGTCCACAGGGAGCAGATACGCAGTATTTT
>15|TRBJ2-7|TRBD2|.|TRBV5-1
CASSPSGTSGYEQYF
TGCGCCAGCAGCCCTTCAGGGACTAGCGGTTACGAGCAGTACTTC
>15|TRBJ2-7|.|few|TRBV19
CASSIRSGDGYEQYF
TGTGCCAGTAGTATAAGATCAGGGGACGGCTACGAGCAGTACTTC
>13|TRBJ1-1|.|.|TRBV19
CASNRETNTEAFF
TGTGCCTCCAATAGGGAGACGAACACTGAAGCTTTCTTT
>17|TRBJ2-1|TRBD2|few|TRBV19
CASTLTSGRRKGDEQFF
TGTGCCAGTACCCTCACTAGCGGGAGGAGGAAGGGGGATGAGCAGTTCTTC
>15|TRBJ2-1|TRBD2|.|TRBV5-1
CASSFRLAGDSEQFF
TGCGCCAGCAGCTTCCGGCTAGCGGGAGATAGTGAGCAGTTCTTC
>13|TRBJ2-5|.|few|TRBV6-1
CASSEWAAGTQYF
TGTGCCAGCAGTGAATGGGCCGCAGGGACCCAGTACTTC
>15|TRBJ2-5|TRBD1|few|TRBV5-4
CASSVRTGVVETQYF
TGTGCCAGCAGCGTAAGGACAGGGGTGGTGGAGACCCAGTACTTC
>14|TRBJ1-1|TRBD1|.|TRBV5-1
CASSQTGVNTETFF
TGCGCCAGCAGCCAAACAGGGGTGAACACTGAAACTTTCTTT
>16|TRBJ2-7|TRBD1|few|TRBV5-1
CASSPGPGQNSYEQYF
TGCGCCAGCAGCCCGGGCCCGGGACAGAATTCCTACGAGCAGTACTTC
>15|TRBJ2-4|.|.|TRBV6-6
CASSTNREEKNIQYF
TGTGCCAGCAGTACCAACAGGGAGGAAAAAAACATTCAGTACTTC
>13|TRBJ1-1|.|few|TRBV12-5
CASVRPENTEAFF
TGTGCTAGTGTGCGACCCGAGAACACTGAAGCTTTCTTT
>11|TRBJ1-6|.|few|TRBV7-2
CASSLDSPLHF
TGTGCCAGCAGCTTAGATTCACCCCTCCACTTT
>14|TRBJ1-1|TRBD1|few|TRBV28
CASSLGTVNTEAFF
TGTGCCAGCAGTTTAGGGACAGTGAACACTGAAGCTTTCTTT
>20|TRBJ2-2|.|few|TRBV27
CASRTYGGDRQGTNTGELFF
TGTGCCAGCAGGACTTACGGGGGCGACCGACAGGGAACTAACACCGGGGAGCTGTTTTTT
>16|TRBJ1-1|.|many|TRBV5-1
CASSLASGGAYTEAFF
TGCGCCAGCAGCTTGGCCTCGGGGGGCGCATACACTGAAGCTTTCTTT
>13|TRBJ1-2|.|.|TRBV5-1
CASSLENDSGYTF
TGCGCCAGCAGCTTGGAGAACGACAGTGGCTACACCTTC
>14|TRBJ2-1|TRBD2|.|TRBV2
CASMDSGSANEQFF
TGTGCCAGCATGGACAGCGGGAGTGCTAATGAGCAGTTCTTC
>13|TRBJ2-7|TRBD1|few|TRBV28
CASRPGQGVGQYF
TGTGCCAGCAGACCGGGACAGGGGGTCGGGCAGTACTTC
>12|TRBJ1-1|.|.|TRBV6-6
CASSYLETEAFF
TGTGCCAGCAGTTACTTGGAGACTGAAGCTTTCTTT
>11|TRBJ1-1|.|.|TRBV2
CASSMEVQAFF
TGTGCCAGCAGTATGGAGGTACAAGCTTTCTTT
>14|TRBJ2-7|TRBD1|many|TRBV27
CASSILDRAYEQYF
TGTGCCAGCAGTATCCTGGACAGGGCCTACGAGCAGTACTTC
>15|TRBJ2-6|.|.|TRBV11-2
CASSSTSPGANVLTF
TGTGCCAGCAGCTCGACAAGCCCTGGGGCCAACGTCCTGACTTTC
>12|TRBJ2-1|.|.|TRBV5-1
CASSLDGLPQFF
TGCGCCAGCAGCTTGGATGGACTTCCGCAGTTCTTC
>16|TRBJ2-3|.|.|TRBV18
CASSPTLVSGTDTQYF
TGTGCCAGCTCACCGACTCTAGTTTCAGGGACAGATACGCAGTATTTT
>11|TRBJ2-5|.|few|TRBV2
CASSPQETQYF
TGTGCCAGCAGTCCACAAGAGACCCAGTACTTC
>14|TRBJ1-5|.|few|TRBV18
CASSPARFDQPQHF
TGTGCCAGCTCACCGGCTCGATTTGATCAGCCCCAGCATTTT
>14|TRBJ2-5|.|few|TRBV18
CASSPPWQQETQYF
TGTGCCAGCTCACCACCCTGGCAGCAAGAGACCCAGTACTTC
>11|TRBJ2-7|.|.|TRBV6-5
CASRDNYEQYF
TGTGCCAGCAGGGACAACTACGAGCAGTACTTC
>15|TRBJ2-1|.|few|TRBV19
CASSIEGPLLNEQFF
TGTGCCAGTAGTATAGAAGGGCCATTGCTCAATGAGCAGTTCTTC
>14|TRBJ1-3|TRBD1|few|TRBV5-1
CASSLQGEGNTIYF
TGCGCCAGCAGCTTACAGGGGGAAGGAAACACCATATATTTT
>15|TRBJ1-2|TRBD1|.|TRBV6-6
CASSYLGQGSGGYTF
TGTGCCAGCAGTTACTTGGGACAGGGTTCCGGGGGCTACACCTTC
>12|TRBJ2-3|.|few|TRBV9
CASSAWGNTQYF
TGTGCCAGCAGCGCGTGGGGGAATACGCAGTATTTT
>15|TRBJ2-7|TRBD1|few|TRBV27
CASSAAGTVSYEQYF
TGTGCCAGCAGTGCCGCCGGGACAGTCTCCTACGAGCAGTACTTC
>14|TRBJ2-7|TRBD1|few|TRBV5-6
CASSSGQPSYEQYF
TGTGCCAGCAGCTCGGGACAGCCCTCCTACGAGCAGTACTTC
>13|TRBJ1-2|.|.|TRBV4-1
CASSQATDGGYTF
TGTGCCAGCAGCCAAGCCACGGACGGTGGCTACACCTTC
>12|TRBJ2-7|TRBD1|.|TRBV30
CAWMDRGDEQYF
TGTGCCTGGATGGACAGGGGCGACGAGCAGTACTTC
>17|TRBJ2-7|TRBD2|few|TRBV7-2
CASSFKSSGSPRYEQYF
TGTGCCAGCAGCTTTAAGTCTAGCGGGAGTCCAAGGTACGAGCAGTACTTC
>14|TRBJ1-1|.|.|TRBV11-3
CASSLGAANTEAFF
TGTGCCAGCAGCTTAGGTGCAGCAAACACTGAAGCTTTCTTT
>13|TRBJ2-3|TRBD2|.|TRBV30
CGMTAGVADTQYF
TGTGGGATGACGGCGGGAGTGGCAGATACGCAGTATTTT
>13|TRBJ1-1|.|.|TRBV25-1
CASSDNVNTEAFF
TGTGCCAGCAGTGACAACGTGAACACTGAAGCTTTCTTT
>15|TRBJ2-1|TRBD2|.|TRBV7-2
CASSLGLAGYNEQFF
TGTGCCAGCAGCCTCGGACTAGCGGGATACAATGAGCAGTTCTTC
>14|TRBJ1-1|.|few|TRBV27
CASSKTRMNTEAFF
TGTGCCAGCAGCAAGACACGAATGAACACTGAAGCTTTCTTT
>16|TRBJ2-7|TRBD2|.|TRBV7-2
CASSRTSAIISYEQYF
TGTGCCAGCAGCCGGACTAGCGCGATAATCTCCTACGAGCAGTACTTC
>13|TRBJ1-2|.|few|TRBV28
CASRPGFAYGYTF
TGTGCCAGCAGACCAGGGTTTGCCTATGGCTACACCTTC
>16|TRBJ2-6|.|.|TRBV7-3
CASSPRTASGANVLTF
TGTGCCAGCAGCCCTCGGACCGCCTCTGGGGCCAACGTCCTGACTTTC
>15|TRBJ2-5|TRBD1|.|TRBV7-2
CASSLKQGAQETQYF
TGTGCCAGCAGCCTTAAACAGGGGGCACAGGAGACCCAGTACTTC
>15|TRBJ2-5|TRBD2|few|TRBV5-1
CASSLTSGPQETQYF
TGCGCCAGCAGCTTGACTAGCGGGCCCCAAGAGACCCAGTACTTC